This T cell receptor beta chain was sequenced for a study of T-cell memory formation after mild COVID-19. Study-wide results and limits: Researchers report contracting CD4+ clones mostly in CM and EM, with CD8+ clones in EMRA. Clones shrinking from day 15 to 85 showed even CD4/CD8 mixes; later expanders tilted CD4+.

The authors produced TCR alpha and TCR beta cDNA libraries with sample barcodes and UMIs by 5'RACE using constant-segment primers. Each CDR3 protein gets one entry after TCRdb re-called the 5' RACE reads with MiXCR. The sample lists a few hundred thousand distinct CDR3 sequences, approximately 29% occurring once. Germline V gene data show CDR1 as MGHRA and CDR2 as YSYEKL. CDR3 length: 17 amino acids. V lost 4 bases to trimming and J lost 4 bases; unmatched junction nucleotides: 12. This clonotype was counted between two and nine times. The antigen remains undetermined. The chain recombines TRBV4-1 with TRBJ2-7; 11 bases align to TRBD2. The origin of this receptor is an adult woman who had mild COVID-19 (a few samples of this study predate the infection). Cell type and time point are not known. What was sequenced was PBMCs or a T cell subset sorted from them (not recorded which). CDR3 sequence (DNA): TGCGCCAGCAGCCTGATAAAGACTAGCGGGGAAGCATACGAGCAGTACTTC. It yields the protein CASSLIKTSGEAYEQYF.